Shown below are 20 T cell receptor beta chains from a single sample sequenced in a study of CD8+ T cells in alopecia areata. The authors extracted RNA and reverse transcribed it into cDNA as the sequencing template. Produced via immunoSEQ multiplex PCR; TCRdb's table is partial and in-frame only. The sample consists of 110,000 to 150,000 clones, more than 55% of them appearing once. Sample: CD8+ T cells sorted from blood. Every receptor here comes from a human donor in good health.

CDR3 DNA sequence: TGCAGCGCCCCCGGTGAGAACACTGAAGCTTTCTTT. This codes for CSAPGENTEAFF. This rearrangement joins TRBV29-1 to TRBJ1-1; D uncertain. The CDR3 has 12 residues. V was pared by 7 bases and J by 1 base, with 10 bases between. The germline V gene encodes CDR1 SQVTM and CDR2 ANQGSEA.

The chain employs TRBV28 and TRBJ2-7; D is perhaps TRBD1 (5 bases). The CDR3 runs to 17 residues. Trimming removed 5 bases from V and 2 bases from J, with 22 bases in between. The germline V gene encodes CDR1 MDHEN and CDR2 SYDVKM. The CDR3: CASSPGAARVLPYEQYF. The DNA of the CDR3 is TGTGCCAGCAGTCCTGGGGCCGCCAGGGTACTTCCCTACGAGCAGTACTTC.

The rearrangement joins TRBV30 to TRBJ1-2; TRBD1 agrees at 9 bases. CDR1 is GTSNPN and CDR2 is SVGIG in the germline V gene (reference sequence). The V gene end was trimmed by 4 bases and the J gene end by 7 bases; junction bases not matched to a gene: 7. The CDR3 loop spans 13 amino acids. This chain's CDR3 is CAWISQGAFGYTF. The CDR3 DNA follows: TGTGCCTGGATTTCACAGGGGGCATTTGGCTACACCTTC.

The chain uses TRBV30 and TRBJ1-5; D gene unclear. Germline V gene sequence: CDR1 GTSNPN, CDR2 SVGIG (reference sequence). This CDR3 is 12 amino acids long. Trimming pared 2 bases from V and 9 bases from J, leaving 11 bases between. The CDR3: CAWSSPPGPQHF. The DNA for the CDR3 is TGTGCCTGGAGTTCTCCTCCTGGGCCCCAGCATTTT. The complete variable domain, with remaining parts taken from reference TRBV30 and TRBJ1-5, reads SQTIHQWPATLVQPVGSPLSLECTVEGTSNPNLYWYRQAAGRGLQLLFYSVGIGQISSEVPQNLSASRPQDRQFILSSKKLLLSDSGFYLCAWSSPPGPQHFGDGTRLSIL.

This clone has just one count. The CDR3: CASSFQGIGETQYF. In nucleotides, the CDR3 is TGTGCCAGCAGCTTCCAGGGGATCGGGGAGACCCAGTACTTC. The rearrangement joins TRBV7-9 to TRBJ2-5, with a weak D call TRBD1 (6 bases). There are 14 residues in the CDR3. Deletions cut 3 bases from V and 5 bases from J, with 13 bases between. CDR1 is SEHNR and CDR2 is FQNEAQ in the germline V gene (reference sequence).

This clone came up once. The chain couples TRBV4-1 to TRBJ1-2; no firm D call. Germline CDR1 MGHRA, CDR2 YSYEKL. Between the trimmed V and J ends, which lost 0 bases and 4 bases, there was a span of 6 bases. The CDR3 sequence is 13 residues long. The CDR3 nucleotides are TGCGCCAGCAGCCAAGATTCAGTCTATGGCTACACCTTC. The encoded protein is CASSQDSVYGYTF.

The chain employs TRBV4-1 and TRBJ2-7; D might be TRBD1 (6 bases). Germline CDR1 is MGHRA and CDR2 is YSYEKL. The CDR3 is 15 amino acids. The germline V and J ends were trimmed by 4 bases and 0 bases, with 13 bases remaining between them. The CDR3 reads CASSPLTDSSYEQYF. Here the CDR3 DNA reads TGCGCCAGCAGCCCTTTGACGGACAGCTCCTACGAGCAGTACTTC.

This clone was counted between two and nine times. This rearrangement joins TRBV7-9 to TRBJ1-5, with D uncertain. V gave up 4 bases and J gave up 3 bases, with 4 bases separating them. The CDR3 totals 12 residues. CDR1 and CDR2 from the germline V gene are SEHNR and FQNEAQ (reference sequence). The CDR3 nucleotides read TGTGCCAGCAGCTCCCCCAATCAGCCCCAGCATTTT. It yields the protein CASSSPNQPQHF.

The chain carries TRBV29-1 and TRBJ2-1; 10 nucleotides line up with TRBD2. The CDR3 consists of 13 residues. The germline V gene encodes CDR1 SQVTM and CDR2 ANQGSEA. Trimming cost V 6 bases and J 6 bases; bases outside gene matches: 5. Here the CDR3 DNA reads TGCAGCGTGGGGACTAGCGATCCCAATGAGCAGTTCTTC. The encoded protein is CSVGTSDPNEQFF.

The chain joins TRBV5-1 to TRBJ2-5; 9 positions match TRBD1. Germline-derived CDR1 and CDR2 are SGHRS and YFSETQ. With 0 bases clipped from V and 2 bases from J, the junction kept 11 bases outside the gene matches. This CDR3 contains 18 residues. CDR3 sequence reads: CASSLGIVVGQGQETQYF. As DNA, the CDR3 is TGCGCCAGCAGCTTGGGAATCGTAGTCGGACAGGGGCAAGAGACCCAGTACTTC.

CDR3 region: CASSVGGGNTGELFF. CDR3 nucleotides: TGTGCCAGCAGCGTCGGCGGGGGGAACACCGGGGAGCTGTTTTTT. The chain joins TRBV9 to TRBJ2-2; the match to TRBD2 covers 7 bases. V was clipped by 2 bases and J by 1 base; unmatched bases: 2. In germline, CDR1 is SGDLS, CDR2 YYNGEE. The CDR3 has 15 amino acids.

The genes are TRBV6-5 and TRBJ2-2; possible D gene TRBD1, 6 bases. The CDR3 runs 14 residues. V shed 2 bases and J shed 3 bases, with 7 bases lying between them. CDR1 MNHEY and CDR2 SVGAGI come from the germline V gene. CDR3 DNA: TGTGCCAGCAGTTACGGGGGCCACACCGGGGAGCTGTTTTTT. Translated, it gives CASSYGGHTGELFF.

This rearrangement joins TRBV9 to TRBJ2-1; D tentatively reads TRBD1 or TRBD2 (5 bases each). Germline V gene lookup returns CDR1 SGDLS and CDR2 YYNGEE. V lost 3 bases to trimming and J lost 10 bases, with 17 bases between them. There are 14 residues in the CDR3. The CDR3 DNA follows: TGTGCCAGCAGCGCCTCGACAGCGGCCAGGGAGCAGTTCTTC. Translated, it gives CASSASTAAREQFF.

This clone was detected a few times. The chain recombines TRBV2 with TRBJ2-3; 8 bases are a match to TRBD2. Trimming removed 6 bases from V and 2 bases from J; junction bases left unmatched: 13. The CDR3 length is 17 residues. Germline lookup yields CDR1 SNHLY and CDR2 FYNNEI. This CDR3 is CASRPEGAGAYTDTQYF. The CDR3 DNA is TGTGCCAGCAGGCCCGAGGGAGCGGGGGCCTACACAGATACGCAGTATTTT.

The V call is TRBV9, the J call TRBJ1-1; D is undetermined. Germline V CDR1 and CDR2: SGDLS, YYNGEE. Trimming pared 6 bases from V and 0 bases from J, leaving 9 bases between. The CDR3 has 13 residues. CDR3 region: CASNPVMNTEAFF. CDR3 nucleotide sequence: TGTGCCAGCAACCCCGTTATGAACACTGAAGCTTTCTTT.

The genes are TRBV7-9 and TRBJ2-4; no clear D. V was shortened by 5 bases and J by 9 bases, with 23 bases between the two germline ends. The CDR3 sequence is 16 residues long. Germline V gene data show CDR1 as SEHNR and CDR2 as FQNEAQ (reference sequence). CDR3 sequence: CASSAVVRTTRAIQYF. In DNA, the CDR3 is TGTGCCAGCAGCGCCGTGGTGAGGACGACAAGAGCCATTCAGTACTTC.

This sequence joins TRBV5-6 and TRBJ1-1, with D maybe TRBD1 (5 bases). Trimming took 4 bases from V and 5 from J, leaving 12 bases between them. Germline assignment: CDR1 SGHDT and CDR2 YYEEEE. This CDR3 has 13 amino acids. This chain's CDR3 is CASSLGARTEAFF. In DNA form, the CDR3 reads TGTGCCAGCAGCCTTGGGGCGCGAACTGAAGCTTTCTTT.

This chain connects TRBV23-1 to TRBJ2-3, with D unclear. TRBV23-1 is filed as an ORF, its function uncertain. The CDR3 has 11 amino acids. Trimming pared 3 bases from V and 3 bases from J, leaving 1 base between. CDR3 sequence (DNA): TGCGCCAGCAGTCAGACAGATACGCAGTATTTT. Translating it yields CASSQTDTQYF.

The chain combines TRBV21-1 with TRBJ1-5; the table's D call of TRBD1 was not tested on the DNA. TRBV21-1 represents a pseudogene. This CDR3 is 14 amino acids long. This chain's CDR3 is CASSQLSDSQPQHF. The CDR3 nucleotides read TGTGCCAGCAGCCAACTATCGGACAGTCAGCCCCAGCATTTT.

V and J are TRBV2 and TRBJ2-7; D is undetermined. Trimming pared 3 bases from V and 0 bases from J, leaving 3 bases between. CDR1 is SNHLY, CDR2 FYNNEI, per germline. The CDR3 runs to 12 residues. CDR3 region: CASSESSYEQYF. CDR3 bases: TGTGCCAGCAGTGAGAGCTCCTACGAGCAGTACTTC.